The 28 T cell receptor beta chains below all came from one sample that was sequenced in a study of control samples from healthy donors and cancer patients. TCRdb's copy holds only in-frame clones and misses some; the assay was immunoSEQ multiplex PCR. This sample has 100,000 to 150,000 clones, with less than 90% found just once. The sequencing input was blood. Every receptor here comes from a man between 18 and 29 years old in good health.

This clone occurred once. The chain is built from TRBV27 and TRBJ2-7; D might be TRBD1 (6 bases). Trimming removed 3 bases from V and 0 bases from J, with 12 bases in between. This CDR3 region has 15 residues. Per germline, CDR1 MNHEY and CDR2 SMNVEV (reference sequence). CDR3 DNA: TGTGCCAGCAGTTTGGGTACAGGGATCTCCTACGAGCAGTACTTC. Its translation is CASSLGTGISYEQYF.

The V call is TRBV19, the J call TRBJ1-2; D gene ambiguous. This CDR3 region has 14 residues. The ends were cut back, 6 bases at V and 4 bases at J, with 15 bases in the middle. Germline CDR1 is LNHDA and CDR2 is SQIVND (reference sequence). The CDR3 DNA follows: TGTGCCAGTAGCCTCCCCAAGGGAGGCTATGGCTACACCTTC. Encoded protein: CASSLPKGGYGYTF.

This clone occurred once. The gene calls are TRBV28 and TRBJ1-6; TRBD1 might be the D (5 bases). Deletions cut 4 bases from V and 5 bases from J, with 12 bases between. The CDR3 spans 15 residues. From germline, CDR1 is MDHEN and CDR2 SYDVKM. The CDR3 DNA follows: TGTGCCAGCAGTTCACCGGGACCTGATAATTCACCCCTCCACTTT. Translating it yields CASSSPGPDNSPLHF.

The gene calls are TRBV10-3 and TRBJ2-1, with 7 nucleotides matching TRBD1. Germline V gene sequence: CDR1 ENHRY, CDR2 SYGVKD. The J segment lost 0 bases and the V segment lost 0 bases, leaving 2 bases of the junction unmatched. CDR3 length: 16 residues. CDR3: CAISESPGGSYNEQFF. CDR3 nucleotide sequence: TGTGCCATCAGTGAGTCCCCAGGGGGCTCCTACAATGAGCAGTTCTTC.

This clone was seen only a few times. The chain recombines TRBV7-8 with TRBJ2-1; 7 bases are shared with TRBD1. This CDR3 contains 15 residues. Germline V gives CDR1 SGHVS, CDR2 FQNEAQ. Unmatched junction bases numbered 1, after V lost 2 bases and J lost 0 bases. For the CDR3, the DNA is TGTGCCAGCAGCTTACGGACAGGCTCCTACAATGAGCAGTTCTTC. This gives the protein CASSLRTGSYNEQFF.

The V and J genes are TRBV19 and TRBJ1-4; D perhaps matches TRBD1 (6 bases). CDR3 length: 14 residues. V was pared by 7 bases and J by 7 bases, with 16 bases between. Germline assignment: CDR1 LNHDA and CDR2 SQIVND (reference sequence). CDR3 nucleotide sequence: TGTGCCAGTAACCCAACAGGGAGAGGTGAAAAACTGTTTTTT. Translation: CASNPTGRGEKLFF.

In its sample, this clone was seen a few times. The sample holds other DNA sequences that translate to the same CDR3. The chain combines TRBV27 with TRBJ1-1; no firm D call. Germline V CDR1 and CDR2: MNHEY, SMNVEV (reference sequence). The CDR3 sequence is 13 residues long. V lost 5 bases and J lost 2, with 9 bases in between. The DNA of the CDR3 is TGTGCCAGCAGTCTTAACAGAAACACTGAAGCTTTCTTT. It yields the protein CASSLNRNTEAFF.

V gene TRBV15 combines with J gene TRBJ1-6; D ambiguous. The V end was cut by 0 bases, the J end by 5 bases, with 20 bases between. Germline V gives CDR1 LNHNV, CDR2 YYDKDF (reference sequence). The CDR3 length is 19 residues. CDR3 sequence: CATSRDLILAATNNSPLHF. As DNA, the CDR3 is TGTGCCACCAGCAGAGATCTCATATTGGCAGCTACTAATAATTCACCCCTCCACTTT. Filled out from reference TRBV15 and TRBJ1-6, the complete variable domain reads DAMVIQNPRYQVTQFGKPVTLSCSQTLNHNVMYWYQQKSSQAPKLLFHYYDKDFNNEADTPDNFQSRRPNTSFCFLDIRSPGLGDTAMYLCATSRDLILAATNNSPLHFGNGTRLTVT.

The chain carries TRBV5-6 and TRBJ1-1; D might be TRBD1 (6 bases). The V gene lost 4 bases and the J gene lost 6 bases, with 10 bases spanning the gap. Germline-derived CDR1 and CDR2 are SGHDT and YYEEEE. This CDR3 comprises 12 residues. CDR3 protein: CASSPHRAEAFF. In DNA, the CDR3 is TGTGCCAGCAGCCCTCACAGGGCTGAAGCTTTCTTT.

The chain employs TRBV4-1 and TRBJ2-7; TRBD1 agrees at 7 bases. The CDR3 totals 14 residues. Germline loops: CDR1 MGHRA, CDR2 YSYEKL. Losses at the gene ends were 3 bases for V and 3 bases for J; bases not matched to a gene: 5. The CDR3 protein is CASSHSTGIYEQYF. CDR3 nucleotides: TGCGCCAGCAGCCATTCGACAGGGATCTACGAGCAGTACTTC.

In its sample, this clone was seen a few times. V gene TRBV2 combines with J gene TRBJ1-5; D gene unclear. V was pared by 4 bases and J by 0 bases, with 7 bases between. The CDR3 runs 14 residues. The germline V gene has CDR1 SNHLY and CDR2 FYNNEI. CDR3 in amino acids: CASSGPISNQPQHF. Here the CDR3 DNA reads TGTGCCAGCAGTGGGCCGATTAGCAATCAGCCCCAGCATTTT.

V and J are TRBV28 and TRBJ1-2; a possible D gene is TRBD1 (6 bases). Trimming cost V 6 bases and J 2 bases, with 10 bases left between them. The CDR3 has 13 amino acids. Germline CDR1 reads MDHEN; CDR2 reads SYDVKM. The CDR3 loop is CASSLTGNYGYTF. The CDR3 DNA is TGTGCCAGCAGCTTAACAGGGAACTATGGCTACACCTTC.

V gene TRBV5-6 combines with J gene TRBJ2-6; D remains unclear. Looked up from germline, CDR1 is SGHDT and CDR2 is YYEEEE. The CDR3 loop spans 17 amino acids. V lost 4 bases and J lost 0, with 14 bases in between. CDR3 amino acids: CASSTGLTYSGANVLTF. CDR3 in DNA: TGTGCCAGCAGCACGGGCCTTACGTACTCTGGGGCCAACGTCCTGACTTTC.

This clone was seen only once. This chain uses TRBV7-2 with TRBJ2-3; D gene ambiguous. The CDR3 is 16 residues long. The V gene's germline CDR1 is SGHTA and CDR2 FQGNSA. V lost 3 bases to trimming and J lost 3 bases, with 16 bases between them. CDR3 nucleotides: TGTGCCAGCAGCTTGGGTCTCAATCAAGGAACAGATACGCAGTATTTT. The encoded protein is CASSLGLNQGTDTQYF.

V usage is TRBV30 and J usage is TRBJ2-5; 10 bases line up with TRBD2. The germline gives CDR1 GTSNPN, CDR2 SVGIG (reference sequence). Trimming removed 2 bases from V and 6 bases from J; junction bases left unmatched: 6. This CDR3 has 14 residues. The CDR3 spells CAWSLAGEGKTQYF. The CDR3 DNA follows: TGTGCCTGGAGTCTAGCGGGAGAGGGGAAGACCCAGTACTTC.

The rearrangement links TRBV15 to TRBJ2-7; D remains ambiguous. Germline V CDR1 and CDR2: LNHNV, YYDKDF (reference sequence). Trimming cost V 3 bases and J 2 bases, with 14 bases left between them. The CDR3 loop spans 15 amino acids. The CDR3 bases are TGTGCCACCAGCAGGCCCGAGACGGCTACCTACGAGCAGTACTTC. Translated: CATSRPETATYEQYF.

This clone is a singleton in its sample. The CDR3 spells CAIRKEAGRLDTEAFF. CDR3 DNA: TGTGCCATCAGGAAAGAAGCCGGACGTCTAGACACTGAAGCTTTCTTT. The V gene is TRBV10-3, the J gene TRBJ1-1; D unclear. Germline values: CDR1 ENHRY, CDR2 SYGVKD. CDR3 length equals 16 residues. Trimming took 6 bases from V and 3 from J, leaving 20 bases between them.

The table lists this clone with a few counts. The CDR3 is CASSLNRDGNTIYF. Written as DNA, the CDR3 is TGTGCCAGCAGCCTAAACAGAGATGGAAACACCATATATTTT. The chain uses TRBV7-3 and TRBJ1-3; D is undetermined. Germline loops: CDR1 SGHTA, CDR2 FQGTGA. Trimming left V 5 bases short and J 3 bases short, with 11 bases between. There are 14 residues in the CDR3.

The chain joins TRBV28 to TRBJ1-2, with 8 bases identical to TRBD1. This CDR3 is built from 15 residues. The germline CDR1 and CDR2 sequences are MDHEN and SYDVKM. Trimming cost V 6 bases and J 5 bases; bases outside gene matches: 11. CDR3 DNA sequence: TGTGCCAGCAGCCCTCCAGGGGGCTTTCGTTATGGCTACACCTTC. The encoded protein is CASSPPGGFRYGYTF.

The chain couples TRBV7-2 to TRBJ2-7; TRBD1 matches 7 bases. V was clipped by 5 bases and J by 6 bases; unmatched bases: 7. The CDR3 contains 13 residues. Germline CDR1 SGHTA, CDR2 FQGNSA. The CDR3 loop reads CASSGTDSGEQYF. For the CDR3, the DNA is TGTGCCAGCAGCGGGACAGATAGTGGCGAGCAGTACTTC.

CDR3 coding DNA: TGTGCCAGCAGCTTAGCGCGACGGACCTCTGGAAACACCATATATTTT. Translating it yields CASSLARRTSGNTIYF. This chain uses TRBV7-2 with TRBJ1-3; D is undetermined. Germline loops: CDR1 SGHTA, CDR2 FQGNSA. V dropped 0 bases and J dropped 0 bases, with 9 bases sitting between them. The CDR3 is 16 residues long.

The CDR3 DNA is TGTGCCAGCAGCGCCGGACTAGCGGGATACAATGAGCAGTTCTTC. This gives the protein CASSAGLAGYNEQFF. This sequence joins TRBV7-2 and TRBJ2-1, with 12 bases fitting TRBD2. The CDR3 has 15 amino acids. Trimming removed 5 bases from V and 4 bases from J; junction bases left unmatched: 3. In germline, CDR1 is SGHTA, CDR2 FQGNSA.

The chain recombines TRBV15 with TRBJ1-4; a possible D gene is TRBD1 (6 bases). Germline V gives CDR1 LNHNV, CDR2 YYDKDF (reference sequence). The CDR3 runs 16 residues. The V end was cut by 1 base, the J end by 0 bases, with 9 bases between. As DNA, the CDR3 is TGTGCCACCAGCAGAGGAGGACAGACAACTAATGAAAAACTGTTTTTT. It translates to CATSRGGQTTNEKLFF.

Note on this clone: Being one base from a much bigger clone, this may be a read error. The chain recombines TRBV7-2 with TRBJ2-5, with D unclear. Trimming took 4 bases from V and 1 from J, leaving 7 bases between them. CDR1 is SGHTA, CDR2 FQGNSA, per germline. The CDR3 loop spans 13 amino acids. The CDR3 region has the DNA TGTGCCAGCAGCTACCGGGCCCAAGAGACCCAGTACTTC. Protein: CASSYRAQETQYF. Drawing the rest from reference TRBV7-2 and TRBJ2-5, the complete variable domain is GAGVSQSPSNKVTEKGKDVELRCDPISGHTALYWYRQSLGQGLEFLIYFQGNSAPDKSGLPSDRFSAERTGGSVSTLTIQRTQQEDSAVYLCASSYRAQETQYFGPGTRLLVL.

As DNA, the CDR3 is TGTGCCAGCGCGGCGGGATACGAGCAGTACTTC. Its translation is CASAAGYEQYF. This chain joins TRBV11-1 and TRBJ2-7; D is possibly TRBD2 (6 bases). Germline CDR1 reads SGHAT; CDR2 reads FQDESV (reference sequence). This CDR3 has 11 residues. Trimming left V 8 bases short and J 4 bases short, with 9 bases between.

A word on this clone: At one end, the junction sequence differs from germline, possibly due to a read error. The CDR3 spells CASIYRSDGYTF. The CDR3 DNA is TGTGCCAGCATTTACCGCTCGGATGGCTACACCTTC. This chain connects TRBV6-2 or TRBV6-3 to TRBJ1-2, with D unresolved. Per germline, CDR1 MNHEY and CDR2 SVGEGT. The CDR3 runs 12 residues.

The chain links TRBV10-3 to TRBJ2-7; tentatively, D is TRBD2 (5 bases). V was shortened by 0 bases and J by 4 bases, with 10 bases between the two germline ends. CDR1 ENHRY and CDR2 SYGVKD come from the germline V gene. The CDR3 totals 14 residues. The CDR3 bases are TGTGCCATCAGTGAGTCGGGAGACCCTTACGAGCAGTACTTC. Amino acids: CAISESGDPYEQYF.

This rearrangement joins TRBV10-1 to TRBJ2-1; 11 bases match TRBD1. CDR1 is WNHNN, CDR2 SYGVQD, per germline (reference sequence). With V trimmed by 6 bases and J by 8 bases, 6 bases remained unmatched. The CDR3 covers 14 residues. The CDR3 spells CASRPRDRGDEQFF. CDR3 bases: TGCGCCAGCAGGCCTAGGGACAGGGGGGATGAGCAGTTCTTC.